This T cell receptor (beta chain) was sequenced in a study of CD8 T cells in Susac syndrome. The junction had 3 bases not matched to a gene; V was cut back by 3 bases and J by 6 bases. The CDR3 covers 13 residues. Germline V gene sequence: CDR1 SGHNT, CDR2 YYREEE (reference sequence). With random hexamers, reverse transcription was performed on about 0.5 to 1 ug of RNA. TCRdb re-called the immunoSEQ multiplex PCR reads through MiXCR, storing one row per CDR3 protein. The table lists approximately 200,000 distinct CDR3 sequences, approximately 94% of them singletons. What was sequenced was CD4+ T cells from PBMCs. This clonotype originated in a human donor with multiple sclerosis. This chain uses TRBV5-4 with TRBJ2-1; 7 bases match TRBD1. CDR3 in amino acids: CASSWDRPNEQFF. DNA for the CDR3: TGTGCCAGCAGCTGGGACAGACCCAATGAGCAGTTCTTC.